This is a list of T cell receptor beta chains from one sample in a study of T cells in localized non-small cell lung cancer. Method: immunoSEQ multiplex PCR; TCRdb's copy keeps in-frame clones and lacks some. The table shows about 75,000 clones, with 80% occurring only once. The specimen was peripheral blood, collected before any cancer treatment. The receptors shown here come from a female donor over 55 with stage I lung adenocarcinoma. Each CDR3 is given with its conserved first and last residue. The order of the fields is J gene, clone size, V gene, D gene, CDR3 DNA, CDR3 protein. D genes are given only for firm matches. A clone size is listed for some rows: how often the clone was seen (once, few, many), or a class if it is expanded.

J gene: TRBJ2-4; clone size: .; V gene: TRBV13; D gene: .; CDR3 DNA: TGTGCCAGCAGCCGGTGGTACAGCAAAAACATTCAGTACTTC; CDR3 protein: CASSRWYSKNIQYF
J gene: TRBJ2-1; clone size: .; V gene: TRBV28; D gene: TRBD2; CDR3 DNA: TGTGCCAGCAGTCCCTCTCTTTGGAGCGGGAGCTCCACCTACAATGAGCAGTTCTTC; CDR3 protein: CASSPSLWSGSSTYNEQFF
J gene: TRBJ2-1; clone size: .; V gene: TRBV14; D gene: .; CDR3 DNA: TGTGCCAGCAGCCAAGGTGGGCGGATATTATTGAATGAGCAGTTCTTC; CDR3 protein: CASSQGGRILLNEQFF
J gene: TRBJ2-4; clone size: .; V gene: TRBV19; D gene: TRBD1; CDR3 DNA: TGTGCCAGTAGTACCGGACAGGGGTGGGAAAACATTCAGTACTTC; CDR3 protein: CASSTGQGWENIQYF
J gene: TRBJ1-2; clone size: .; V gene: TRBV7-9; D gene: .; CDR3 DNA: TGTGCCAGCAGTCTAGGCCCAGGGACGTTGGACTATGGCTACACCTTC; CDR3 protein: CASSLGPGTLDYGYTF
J gene: TRBJ2-2; clone size: .; V gene: TRBV6-6; D gene: .; CDR3 DNA: TGTGCCAGCAGTTACCGGCTAGATCCCGGGGAGCTGTTTTTT; CDR3 protein: CASSYRLDPGELFF
J gene: TRBJ2-5; clone size: .; V gene: TRBV7-9; D gene: TRBD1; CDR3 DNA: TGTGCCAGCAGCTTGGACAGGGGGGAGACCCAGTACTTC; CDR3 protein: CASSLDRGETQYF
J gene: TRBJ1-5; clone size: .; V gene: TRBV6-5; D gene: TRBD1; CDR3 DNA: TGTGCCAGCAGTATCAGGGGGACCAATCAGCCCCAGCATTTT; CDR3 protein: CASSIRGTNQPQHF
J gene: TRBJ1-2; clone size: .; V gene: TRBV5-8; D gene: .; CDR3 DNA: TGTGCCAGCAGCTTCTCGATGAGGGGACTCAGCCCCTTTAACTATGGCTACACCTTC; CDR3 protein: CASSFSMRGLSPFNYGYTF
J gene: TRBJ2-3; clone size: .; V gene: TRBV2; D gene: .; CDR3 DNA: TGTGCCAGCAGTGAAGGCGGGGCTAGCACAGATACGCAGTATTTT; CDR3 protein: CASSEGGASTDTQYF
J gene: TRBJ2-1; clone size: .; V gene: TRBV2; D gene: TRBD1; CDR3 DNA: TGTGCCACCACGGGACAGGTGGGCAATGAGCAGTTCTTC; CDR3 protein: CATTGQVGNEQFF
J gene: TRBJ2-2; clone size: .; V gene: TRBV25-1; D gene: .; CDR3 DNA: TGTGCCAGCAGTACGGGGAACACCGGGGAGCTGTTTTTT; CDR3 protein: CASSTGNTGELFF
J gene: TRBJ1-5; clone size: .; V gene: TRBV19; D gene: .; CDR3 DNA: TGTGCCAGTAGTATGAAGCCTCCCAGGGGCAATCAGCCCCAGCATTTT; CDR3 protein: CASSMKPPRGNQPQHF
J gene: TRBJ2-3; clone size: .; V gene: TRBV7-3; D gene: TRBD1; CDR3 DNA: TGTGCCAGCAGCTTAATGGGACAGAACACAGATACGCAGTATTTT; CDR3 protein: CASSLMGQNTDTQYF
J gene: TRBJ2-3; clone size: .; V gene: TRBV5-1; D gene: .; CDR3 DNA: TGCGCCAGCAGCCCGGGACACCGCACAGATACGCAGTATTTT; CDR3 protein: CASSPGHRTDTQYF
J gene: TRBJ2-3; clone size: few; V gene: TRBV6-1; D gene: .; CDR3 DNA: TGTGCCAGCAGTGAAGGGGTGGGGGGAAGCACAGATACGCAGTATTTT; CDR3 protein: CASSEGVGGSTDTQYF
J gene: TRBJ1-4; clone size: .; V gene: TRBV5-5; D gene: TRBD1; CDR3 DNA: TGTGCCAGCAGCTCGGGACAGACTAATGAAAAACTGTTTTTT; CDR3 protein: CASSSGQTNEKLFF
J gene: TRBJ1-1; clone size: .; V gene: TRBV7-8; D gene: .; CDR3 DNA: TGTGCCAGCAGCTTAGATGGGGGGCAGGGTACTGAAGCTTTCTTT; CDR3 protein: CASSLDGGQGTEAFF
J gene: TRBJ2-5; clone size: .; V gene: TRBV28; D gene: .; CDR3 DNA: TGTGCCAGCAGTTTCCTCGGGGGCCGAGAGACCCAGTACTTC; CDR3 protein: CASSFLGGRETQYF
J gene: TRBJ1-5; clone size: .; V gene: TRBV19; D gene: TRBD1; CDR3 DNA: TGTGCCAGTAGTATAGCCGACAGGGGGAATCAGCCCCAGCATTTT; CDR3 protein: CASSIADRGNQPQHF
J gene: TRBJ2-3; clone size: .; V gene: TRBV10-3; D gene: TRBD2; CDR3 DNA: TGTGCCATCAGGGGTAGCGGGCCCCCAGATACGCAGTATTTT; CDR3 protein: CAIRGSGPPDTQYF
J gene: TRBJ1-2; clone size: .; V gene: TRBV2; D gene: .; CDR3 DNA: TGTGCCAGCAGTGAGACTCAACAGGTTTACTATGGCTACACCTTC; CDR3 protein: CASSETQQVYYGYTF
J gene: TRBJ2-5; clone size: .; V gene: TRBV14; D gene: .; CDR3 DNA: TGTGCCAGCAGCCAAGATGGCGCGCGTGAAGAGACCCAGTACTTC; CDR3 protein: CASSQDGAREETQYF
J gene: TRBJ1-4; clone size: .; V gene: TRBV4-2; D gene: .; CDR3 DNA: TGTGCCAGCAGCCAAGGGGGAGGGGGTGAAAAACTGTTTTTT; CDR3 protein: CASSQGGGGEKLFF
J gene: TRBJ1-5; clone size: .; V gene: TRBV19; D gene: TRBD1; CDR3 DNA: TGTGCCAGTAGTAAGTTGCGACAGGGGAGCAATCAGCCCCAGCATTTT; CDR3 protein: CASSKLRQGSNQPQHF
J gene: TRBJ2-1; clone size: once; V gene: TRBV5-1; D gene: TRBD2; CDR3 DNA: TGCGCCAGCAGCTTGGTTTCCGGGAGGGCCAAGTCGTACAATGAGCAGTTCTTC; CDR3 protein: CASSLVSGRAKSYNEQFF
J gene: TRBJ2-3; clone size: .; V gene: TRBV10-1; D gene: .; CDR3 DNA: TGCGCCAGCCGGGGCCGAGGGGGAGATACGCAGTATTTT; CDR3 protein: CASRGRGGDTQYF
J gene: TRBJ2-3; clone size: .; V gene: TRBV4-2; D gene: TRBD2; CDR3 DNA: TGTGCCAGCAGCCAGCCGGGACTAGCGGGGATTAGCACAGATACGCAGTATTTT; CDR3 protein: CASSQPGLAGISTDTQYF
J gene: TRBJ1-2; clone size: .; V gene: TRBV5-6; D gene: .; CDR3 DNA: TGTGCCAGCAGCTTGTCTGGATATAACTATGGCTACACCTTC; CDR3 protein: CASSLSGYNYGYTF
J gene: TRBJ2-7; clone size: .; V gene: TRBV11-2; D gene: .; CDR3 DNA: TGTGCCAGCAGCTTAGATCTCTCGGGGCAGTACTTC; CDR3 protein: CASSLDLSGQYF
J gene: TRBJ2-1; clone size: few; V gene: TRBV28; D gene: .; CDR3 DNA: TGTGCCAGCCGTGCGGATGAGCAGTTCTTC; CDR3 protein: CASRADEQFF
J gene: TRBJ2-1; clone size: .; V gene: TRBV6-1; D gene: TRBD2; CDR3 DNA: TGTGCCAGCAACGAAGCGGGAGGGTCCTACGAGCAGTTCTTC; CDR3 protein: CASNEAGGSYEQFF
J gene: TRBJ2-6; clone size: .; V gene: TRBV13; D gene: .; CDR3 DNA: TGTGCCAGCAGCTTTCCGTTACCTGGGGCCAACGTCCTGACTTTC; CDR3 protein: CASSFPLPGANVLTF
J gene: TRBJ1-5; clone size: .; V gene: TRBV28; D gene: TRBD1; CDR3 DNA: TGTGCCAGCAGTTTAAGTGAGGGGGCCGGCAATCAGCCCCAGCATTTT; CDR3 protein: CASSLSEGAGNQPQHF
J gene: TRBJ2-1; clone size: once; V gene: TRBV6-6; D gene: .; CDR3 DNA: TGTGCCAGCAGTTACTCCGGGATCTCAACGCACAATGAGCAGTTCTTC; CDR3 protein: CASSYSGISTHNEQFF
J gene: TRBJ2-3; clone size: .; V gene: TRBV13; D gene: TRBD2; CDR3 DNA: TGTGCCAGCAGCTCGCGGGGGTCGACAGCCCTGAATTTCCCAGATACGCAGTATTTT; CDR3 protein: CASSSRGSTALNFPDTQYF
J gene: TRBJ2-5; clone size: .; V gene: TRBV7-6; D gene: TRBD1; CDR3 DNA: TGTGCCAGCAGCTCACTTGACAGGGGCAGGGGAGAGACCCAGTACTTC; CDR3 protein: CASSSLDRGRGETQYF
J gene: TRBJ1-1; clone size: .; V gene: TRBV5-1; D gene: TRBD1; CDR3 DNA: TGCGCCAGCAGCTCACAGGGGGCGTTCAATGAAGCTTTCTTT; CDR3 protein: CASSSQGAFNEAFF